This T cell receptor (beta chain) derives from a study of tumor and adjacent non-tumor tissue in lung cancer. The CDR3 runs to 15 residues. TCRbeta libraries were built with three rounds of nested PCR, modified from ARM-PCR. A single record per CDR3 protein comes from TCRdb applying MiXCR to the multiplex PCR reads. This sample has around 120,000 distinct CDR3 sequences, with 66% found just once. No cell sorting was done before RNA was extracted from the tissue. A note on this clonotype: One end of the junction fails to match germline, which may point to a read error.

The genes are TRBV12-3 or TRBV12-4 and TRBJ1-6, with D tentatively TRBD1 (5 bases). Input material: lung tumor tissue. The sequence derives from a man in his thirties or forties with non-small cell lung cancer. The CDR3, as DNA: TGTGCCAGCACCGAACAGGATTCCTTAGGTCCACCCCCCCACTTT. Translation: CASTEQDSLGPPPHF.